The clone carrying this T cell receptor beta chain appeared once. V dropped 7 bases and J dropped 4 bases, with 16 bases sitting between them. Germline V gene sequence: CDR1 SGHTA, CDR2 FQGNSA. There are 14 residues in the CDR3. The entry originates in a study of CD8 T cells in Susac syndrome. A quantity of roughly 0.5 to 1 ug RNA underwent reverse transcription using random hexamers. immunoSEQ multiplex PCR amplified TCR beta CDR3 across 54 Vbeta, 13 Jbeta. TCRdb itself ran the immunoSEQ multiplex PCR reads through MiXCR, one entry per CDR3 protein. Of 150,000 to 200,000 distinct CDR3 sequences in the sample, about 94% were seen once.

The chain carries TRBV7-2 and TRBJ2-5; maybe TRBD1 (5 bases). The receptor's source is a human donor in good health. The sequencing input was CD4+ T cells from PBMCs. The DNA of the CDR3 is TGTGCCAGCACCAAAAGGGGTGGCCCAGAGACCCAGTACTTC. It specifies CASTKRGGPETQYF.